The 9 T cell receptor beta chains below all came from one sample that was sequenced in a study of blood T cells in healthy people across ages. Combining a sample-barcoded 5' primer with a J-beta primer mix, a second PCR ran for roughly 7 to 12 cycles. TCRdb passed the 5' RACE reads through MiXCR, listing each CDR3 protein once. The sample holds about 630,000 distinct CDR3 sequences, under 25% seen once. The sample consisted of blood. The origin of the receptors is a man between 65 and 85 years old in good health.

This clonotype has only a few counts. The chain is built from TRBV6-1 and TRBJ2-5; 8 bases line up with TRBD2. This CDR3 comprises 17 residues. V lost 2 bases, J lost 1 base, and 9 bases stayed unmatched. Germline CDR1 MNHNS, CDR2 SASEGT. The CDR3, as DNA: TGTGCCAGCAGTGAACGTGAGACTAGCGCCCTCCAAGAGACCCAGTACTTC. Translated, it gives CASSERETSALQETQYF.

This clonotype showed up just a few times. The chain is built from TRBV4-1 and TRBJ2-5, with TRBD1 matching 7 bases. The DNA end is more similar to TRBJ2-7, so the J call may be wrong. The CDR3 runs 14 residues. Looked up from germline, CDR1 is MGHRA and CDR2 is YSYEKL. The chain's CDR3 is CASSLTGKSYEQYF. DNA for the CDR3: TGCGCCAGCAGCTTGACAGGGAAATCCTACGAGCAGTACTTC.

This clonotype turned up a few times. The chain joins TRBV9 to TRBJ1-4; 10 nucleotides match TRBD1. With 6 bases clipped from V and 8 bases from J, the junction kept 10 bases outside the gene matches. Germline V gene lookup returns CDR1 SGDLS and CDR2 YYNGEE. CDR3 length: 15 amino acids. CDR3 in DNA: TGTGCCAGCAACCCGAGTGGGACAGGGGAAGAAAAACTGTTTTTT. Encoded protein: CASNPSGTGEEKLFF.

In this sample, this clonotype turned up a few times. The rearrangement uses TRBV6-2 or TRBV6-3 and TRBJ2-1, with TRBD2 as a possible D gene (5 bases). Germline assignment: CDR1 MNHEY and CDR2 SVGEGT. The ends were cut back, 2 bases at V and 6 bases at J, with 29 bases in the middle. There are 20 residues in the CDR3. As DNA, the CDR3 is TGTGCCAGCAGTTACGTCCTAGAGTCCCTTCGCCCCGGGGTTCTCAATGAGCAGTTCTTC. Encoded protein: CASSYVLESLRPGVLNEQFF.

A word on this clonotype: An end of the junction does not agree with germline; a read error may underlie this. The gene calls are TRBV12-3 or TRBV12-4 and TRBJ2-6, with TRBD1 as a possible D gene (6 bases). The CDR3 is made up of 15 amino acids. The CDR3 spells CASSLRTAGANILTF. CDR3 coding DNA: TGTGCCAGCAGCCTCCGGACAGCTGGGGCCAACATCCTGACTTTC.

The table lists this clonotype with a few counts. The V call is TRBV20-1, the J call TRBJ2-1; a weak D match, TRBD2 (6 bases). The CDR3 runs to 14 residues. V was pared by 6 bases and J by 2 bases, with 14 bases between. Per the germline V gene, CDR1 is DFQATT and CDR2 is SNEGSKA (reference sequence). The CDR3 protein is CSAPEGPTYNEQFF. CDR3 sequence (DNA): TGCAGTGCCCCGGAGGGACCTACCTACAATGAGCAGTTCTTC.

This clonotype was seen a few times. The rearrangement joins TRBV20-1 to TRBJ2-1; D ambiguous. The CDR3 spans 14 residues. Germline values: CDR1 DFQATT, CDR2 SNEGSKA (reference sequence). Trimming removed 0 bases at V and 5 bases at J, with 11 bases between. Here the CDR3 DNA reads TGCAGTGCTAGAGAGACCTTTGGGGACAATGAGCAGTTCTTC. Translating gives CSARETFGDNEQFF.

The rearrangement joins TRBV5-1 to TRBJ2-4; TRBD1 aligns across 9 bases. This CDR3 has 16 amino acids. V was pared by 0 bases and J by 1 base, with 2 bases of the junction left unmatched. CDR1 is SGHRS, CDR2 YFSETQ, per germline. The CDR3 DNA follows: TGCGCCAGCAGCTTGGGGACAGGGGAGGCCAAAAACATTCAGTACTTC. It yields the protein CASSLGTGEAKNIQYF.

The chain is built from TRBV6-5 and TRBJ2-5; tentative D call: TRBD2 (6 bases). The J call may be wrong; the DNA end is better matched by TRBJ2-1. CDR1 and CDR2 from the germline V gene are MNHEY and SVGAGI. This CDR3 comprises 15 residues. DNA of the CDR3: TGTGCCAGCAGCCAAAGCGGGCCAGGGCGCAATGAGCAGTTCTTC. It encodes CASSQSGPGRNEQFF.